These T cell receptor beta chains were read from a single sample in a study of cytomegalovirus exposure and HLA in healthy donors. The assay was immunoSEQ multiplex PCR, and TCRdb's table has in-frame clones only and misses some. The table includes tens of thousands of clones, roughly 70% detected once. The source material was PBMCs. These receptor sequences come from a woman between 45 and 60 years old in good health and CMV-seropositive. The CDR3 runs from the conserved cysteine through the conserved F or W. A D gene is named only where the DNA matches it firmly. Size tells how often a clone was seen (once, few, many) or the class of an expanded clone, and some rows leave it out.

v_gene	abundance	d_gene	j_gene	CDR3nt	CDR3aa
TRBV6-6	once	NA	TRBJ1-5	TGTGCCTCCCAGGGTGGATTCGGTAATCAGCCCCAGCATTTT	CASQGGFGNQPQHF
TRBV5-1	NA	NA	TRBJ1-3	TGCGCCAGCAGCTTGGAGGGGTTAGGATCTGGAAACACCATATATTTT	CASSLEGLGSGNTIYF
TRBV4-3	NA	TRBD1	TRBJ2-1	TGCGCCAGCAGCCCCCACGACCCGACAGGGAACAATGAGCAGTTCTTC	CASSPHDPTGNNEQFF
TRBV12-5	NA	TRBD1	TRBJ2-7	TGTGCTAGTGAACCGGACAGGGGGAAGGAGTACGAGCAGTACTTC	CASEPDRGKEYEQYF
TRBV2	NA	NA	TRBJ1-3	TGTGCCAGCAGGGCAGACAGAAGGGAAGGAAACACCATATATTTT	CASRADRREGNTIYF
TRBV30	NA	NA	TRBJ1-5	TGTGCCTGGGGATTAGCGGGCAATCAGCCCCAGCATTTT	CAWGLAGNQPQHF
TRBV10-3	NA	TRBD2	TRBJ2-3	TGTGCCATCGGGGTAGCGGGACCAAGCACAGATACGCAGTATTTT	CAIGVAGPSTDTQYF
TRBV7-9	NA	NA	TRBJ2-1	TGTTCCAGCTTGTGGGGAGGCAATGAGCAGTTCTTC	CSSLWGGNEQFF
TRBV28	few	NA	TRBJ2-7	TGTGCCAGCAGTCCCTTAGGGGGGCAGTGGCGGGGGAACTACGAGCAGTACTTC	CASSPLGGQWRGNYEQYF
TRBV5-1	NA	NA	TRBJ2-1	TGCGCCAGCAGCTGGGGGACTTCATACAATGAGCAGTTCTTC	CASSWGTSYNEQFF
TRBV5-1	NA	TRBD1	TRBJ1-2	TGCGCCAGCAGCCCGGGACAGCCGAACTATGGCTACACCTTC	CASSPGQPNYGYTF
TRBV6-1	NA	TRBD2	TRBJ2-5	TGTGCCAGCAGTGATCCCCCGTGGGGTAGCGGGGGGGCCTGGGAGACCCAGTACTTC	CASSDPPWGSGGAWETQYF
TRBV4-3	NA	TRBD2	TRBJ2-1	TGCGCCAGCAGCCAAGATCTAGCGGGGACCAGGGAGCAGTTCTTC	CASSQDLAGTREQFF
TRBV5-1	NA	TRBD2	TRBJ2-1	TGCGCCAGCAGGCGACTAGCGGGAGAGTACAATGAGCAGTTCTTC	CASRRLAGEYNEQFF